A single sample gave rise to the 22 T cell receptor beta chains below, sequenced in a study of CD8 T cells in Susac syndrome. Reverse transcription of about 0.45 to 1 ug RNA was carried out with random hexamers. TCRdb processed the immunoSEQ multiplex PCR reads anew with MiXCR; each CDR3 protein has one entry. The sample contains about 430,000 distinct CDR3 sequences, more than 70% of which appear only once. The sequenced sample consisted of CD8+ T cells from PBMCs. The receptors come from a human donor with multiple sclerosis.

The J gene is TRBJ1-1, the V gene TRBV2; tentative D call: TRBD1 (6 bases). This CDR3 is built from 14 residues. Germline assignment: CDR1 SNHLY and CDR2 FYNNEI. The germline V and J ends were trimmed by 3 bases and 3 bases, with 11 bases remaining between them. CDR3: CASSEMQGYTEAFF. The CDR3 nucleotides read TGTGCCAGCAGTGAGATGCAGGGGTACACTGAAGCTTTCTTT.

The J gene is TRBJ1-1, the V gene TRBV27, with D unresolved. The CDR3 is 15 residues long. V lost 0 bases to trimming and J lost 0 bases, with 8 bases between them. Germline-derived CDR1 and CDR2 are MNHEY and SMNVEV (reference sequence). CDR3 in amino acids: CASSLSLLLNTEAFF. Here the CDR3 DNA reads TGTGCCAGCAGTTTATCGCTTTTGTTGAACACTGAAGCTTTCTTT.

The chain links TRBV27 to TRBJ2-7; D ambiguous. Germline V lookup: CDR1 MNHEY, CDR2 SMNVEV (reference sequence). This CDR3 spans 15 amino acids. V shed 2 bases and J shed 3 bases, with 14 bases lying between them. This CDR3 reads CASSLRLGLSYEQYF. CDR3 nucleotide sequence: TGTGCCAGCAGTTTAAGGTTGGGGTTGAGCTACGAGCAGTACTTC.

This clonotype was seen only once. The junction shows a germline mismatch at one end, possibly a read error. The chain joins TRBV27 to TRBJ2-7, with D possibly matching TRBD1 (5 bases). The CDR3 spans 12 residues. Germline CDR1 is MNHEY and CDR2 is SMNVEV (reference sequence). The CDR3 reads CASSLPGQGPHF. CDR3 nucleotides: TGTGCCAGCAGTTTACCTGGCCAGGGCCCCCACTTC.

This clonotype was picked up one time. The V call is TRBV12-3 or TRBV12-4, the J call TRBJ2-3; D perhaps matches TRBD2 (6 bases). The CDR3 extends over 15 amino acids. Trimming pared 5 bases from V and 4 bases from J, leaving 16 bases between. CDR3 sequence (DNA): TGTGCCAGCAGTCCCGGACTACCCGCCCCAGATACGCAGTATTTT. Encoded protein: CASSPGLPAPDTQYF.

The chain has TRBV20-1 and TRBJ1-5; D uncertain. The V gene's germline CDR1 is DFQATT and CDR2 SNEGSKA (reference sequence). The CDR3 runs 16 residues. V gave up 3 bases and J gave up 0 bases, with 15 bases separating them. In nucleotides, the CDR3 is TGCAGTGCTAGTTTAAGGGCGACGGGTAGCAATCAGCCCCAGCATTTT. The encoded protein is CSASLRATGSNQPQHF.

The J gene is TRBJ2-7, the V gene TRBV7-9; D is uncertain. With 2 bases removed from V and 2 bases from J, the gap between germline ends came to 10 bases. The CDR3 length is 14 residues. Germline-derived CDR1 and CDR2 are SEHNR and FQNEAQ (reference sequence). CDR3 sequence (DNA): TGTGCCAGCAGCTTAATTACAGCTGCCTACGAGCAGTACTTC. Encoded protein: CASSLITAAYEQYF.

The chain links TRBV6-1 to TRBJ2-5; TRBD2 agrees at 10 bases. CDR1 and CDR2 from the germline V gene are MNHNS and SASEGT. This CDR3 region has 15 residues. Losses at the gene ends were 7 bases for V and 2 bases for J; bases not matched to a gene: 7. CDR3 protein: CASTHQLAGQETQYF. Written as DNA, the CDR3 is TGTGCCAGCACCCATCAACTAGCGGGACAAGAGACCCAGTACTTC.

The chain carries TRBV9 and TRBJ1-2, with D perhaps TRBD1 (5 bases). Per germline, CDR1 SGDLS and CDR2 YYNGEE. The CDR3 has 15 amino acids. The ends were cut back, 0 bases at V and 6 bases at J, with 15 bases in the middle. CDR3 DNA sequence: TGTGCCAGCAGCGTAGGACGGCAGGGTGTAGATGGCTACACCTTC. Translation gives CASSVGRQGVDGYTF.

This chain links TRBV7-3 with TRBJ2-3; weak D call: TRBD2 (6 bases). The germline V gene has CDR1 SGHTA and CDR2 FQGTGA. V was cut by 2 bases and J by 0 bases, with 12 bases left in between. This CDR3 has 16 amino acids. CDR3 nucleotide sequence: TGTGCCAGCAGCTTAGGAGGAGGGATTAGCACAGATACGCAGTATTTT. Protein sequence: CASSLGGGISTDTQYF.

The chain couples TRBV11-2 to TRBJ2-1; TRBD2 matches at 9 bases. The V gene end was trimmed by 4 bases and the J gene end by 6 bases; junction bases not matched to a gene: 7. CDR1 and CDR2 from the germline V gene are SGHAT and FQNNGV. The CDR3 spans 15 residues. This CDR3 reads CASSYSGRVSNEQFF. The CDR3 DNA sequence: TGTGCCAGCAGCTATAGCGGGAGAGTCTCCAATGAGCAGTTCTTC.

The sample holds one count of this clonotype. This chain links TRBV19 with TRBJ1-5; no clear D gene. V lost 8 bases and J lost 2, with 25 bases in between. The CDR3 has 18 residues. CDR1 is LNHDA and CDR2 is SQIVND in the germline V gene (reference sequence). The CDR3 coding sequence is TGTGCCAGTGGTTTGGTACAGAGGGAAACCAATCGCAATCAGCCCCAGCATTTT. This sequence encodes CASGLVQRETNRNQPQHF. Full variable domain (rest looked up from reference TRBV19 and TRBJ1-5): DGGITQSPKYLFRKEGQNVTLSCEQNLNHDAMYWYRQDPGQGLRLIYYSQIVNDFQKGDIAEGYSVSREKKESFPLTVTSAQKNPTAFYLCASGLVQRETNRNQPQHFGDGTRLSIL.

This chain links TRBV5-1 with TRBJ2-2; 10 nucleotides line up with TRBD2. From germline, CDR1 is SGHRS and CDR2 YFSETQ. The CDR3 contains 16 residues. V lost 4 bases, J lost 3 bases, and 6 bases stayed unmatched. The CDR3 spells CASSPRTSGYTGELFF. The CDR3 DNA sequence: TGCGCCAGCAGCCCCCGGACTAGCGGCTACACCGGGGAGCTGTTTTTT.

The chain combines TRBV6-5 with TRBJ2-1, with 8 bases that match TRBD2. CDR3 length equals 16 residues. Germline V gene lookup returns CDR1 MNHEY and CDR2 SVGAGI. Trimming at V came to 2 bases and at J to 10 bases, leaving 13 bases not matched to a gene. CDR3 amino acids: CASSYGGLELLDEQFF. CDR3 DNA: TGTGCCAGCAGTTACGGGGGACTAGAGCTGCTGGACGAGCAGTTCTTC.

The chain carries TRBV6-5 and TRBJ2-1, with 11 bases that match TRBD2. Germline lookup yields CDR1 MNHEY and CDR2 SVGAGI. The CDR3 totals 15 residues. Trimming removed 2 bases from V and 8 bases from J; junction bases left unmatched: 5. The CDR3 bases are TGTGCCAGCAGTTACCGACTAGCGGGGAGGGATGAGCAGTTCTTC. Translation gives CASSYRLAGRDEQFF.

The chain is built from TRBV28 and TRBJ1-2; TRBD1 is a possible D gene (6 bases). CDR3 length: 17 amino acids. The germline V gene has CDR1 MDHEN and CDR2 SYDVKM. The germline V and J ends were trimmed by 4 bases and 1 base, with 19 bases remaining between them. The CDR3 DNA is TGTGCCAGCAGTTACCCCGTTCGGGCAGGGGATAACTATGGCTACACCTTC. The encoded protein is CASSYPVRAGDNYGYTF.

V and J are TRBV30 and TRBJ2-7; either TRBD1 or TRBD2 may supply D (6 bases each). There are 14 residues in the CDR3. The V gene lost 1 base and the J gene lost 5 bases, with 15 bases spanning the gap. CDR1 and CDR2 from the germline V gene are GTSNPN and SVGIG (reference sequence). In DNA, the CDR3 is TGTGCCTGGAGTGCGGGGGCAGGGGACCACGAGCAGTACTTC. Its protein product is CAWSAGAGDHEQYF.

The rearrangement links TRBV6-1 to TRBJ2-5; D not resolved. In germline, CDR1 is MNHNS, CDR2 SASEGT. The CDR3 is 12 residues long. V lost 2 bases and J lost 6, with 7 bases in between. The CDR3 loop is CASSELAQTQYF. DNA of the CDR3: TGTGCCAGCAGTGAATTAGCCCAGACCCAGTACTTC.

CDR3 residues: CASSLSLEGGVYGYTF. The CDR3 nucleotides read TGTGCCAGCAGTTTATCGCTGGAGGGCGGAGTCTATGGCTACACCTTC. V gene TRBV27 combines with J gene TRBJ1-2; D is ambiguous. The CDR3 is 16 residues long. The germline CDR1 and CDR2 sequences are MNHEY and SMNVEV (reference sequence). V gave up 0 bases and J gave up 4 bases, with 15 bases separating them.

The chain carries TRBV27 and TRBJ1-5, with D unresolved. Germline V gene data show CDR1 as MNHEY and CDR2 as SMNVEV (reference sequence). Trimming stripped 5 bases from V and 0 bases from J, with 8 bases between. This CDR3 has 14 residues. The CDR3 coding sequence is TGTGCCAGCAGTCGACGAGATAGCAATCAGCCCCAGCATTTT. Translated: CASSRRDSNQPQHF.

The chain is built from TRBV4-2 and TRBJ2-7; D is unclear. With 1 base removed from V and 0 bases from J, the gap between germline ends came to 10 bases. The CDR3 is made up of 15 amino acids. Looked up from germline, CDR1 is LGHNA and CDR2 is YNFKEQ. Here the CDR3 DNA reads TGTGCCAGCAGCCAAGTGGCGGCTAGCTCCTACGAGCAGTACTTC. It specifies CASSQVAASSYEQYF.

This rearrangement joins TRBV12-3 or TRBV12-4 to TRBJ2-3; the match to TRBD1 covers 7 bases. This CDR3 is 21 amino acids long. J lost 2 bases, V lost 4 bases, and 24 bases had no gene match. CDR3 in amino acids: CASSSPYRDSETIRSTDTQYF. The CDR3 DNA follows: TGTGCCAGCAGTTCCCCCTACCGGGACAGTGAAACAATCCGTTCCACAGATACGCAGTATTTT.